One sample yielded the 19 T cell receptor beta chains listed below, sequenced in a study of OX40 agonist ivuxolimab in advanced cancers. Measured with immunoSEQ multiplex PCR; TCRdb has only the in-frame clones, and not every one. Here the sample spans roughly 64,000 clones, around 88% being singletons. Sequences were derived from CD4+ or CD8+ T cells sorted from blood, sampled in a trial of the OX40 agonist ivuxolimab. All receptors derive from an adult with an advanced solid tumor such as melanoma, head and neck, liver or kidney cancer.

CDR3 nucleotide sequence: TGTGCCAGCTCACCAACGGGACAGGGGGTCACCGGGGAGCTGTTTTTT. Its protein is CASSPTGQGVTGELFF. This chain links TRBV18 with TRBJ2-2; 11 bases match TRBD1. With 2 bases clipped from V and 4 bases from J, the junction kept 3 bases outside the gene matches. The CDR3 extends over 16 amino acids. CDR1 KGHSH and CDR2 LQKENI come from the germline V gene.

This clone appeared a single time. The chain links TRBV27 to TRBJ1-2; TRBD1 might be the D (5 bases). This CDR3 is 11 amino acids long. The germline gives CDR1 MNHEY, CDR2 SMNVEV (reference sequence). V gave up 8 bases and J gave up 7 bases, with 11 bases separating them. CDR3 bases: TGTGCCAGCGGGATAAGGGGTGGCTACACCTTC. It is translated as CASGIRGGYTF.

The chain employs TRBV6-1 and TRBJ1-2; D is perhaps TRBD1 (5 bases). Trimming took 1 base from V and 7 from J, leaving 7 bases between them. The length of the CDR3 is 12 residues. In germline, CDR1 is MNHNS, CDR2 SASEGT. The CDR3 DNA sequence: TGTGCCAGCAGTGAAGGGGGCGGTGGCTACACCTTC. Translated, it gives CASSEGGGGYTF.

The rearrangement uses TRBV6-1 and TRBJ1-5; D unclear. Germline V gene sequence: CDR1 MNHNS, CDR2 SASEGT. The CDR3 contains 13 residues. V lost 3 bases and J 7 bases, leaving 10 bases between the germline ends. CDR3 loop: CASSDSVIQPQHF. The CDR3 DNA reads as TGTGCCAGCAGTGATAGTGTCATCCAGCCCCAGCATTTT.

CDR3 sequence: CASSTDRLDQETQYF. DNA for the CDR3: TGCGCCAGCAGTACAGACAGGTTAGACCAAGAGACCCAGTACTTC. The V and J genes are TRBV4-1 and TRBJ2-5, with a possible D match to TRBD1 (6 bases). CDR3 length equals 15 residues. Germline CDR1 MGHRA, CDR2 YSYEKL. The V and J ends lost 6 bases and 0 bases respectively, with 14 bases between them.

This sequence joins TRBV4-2 and TRBJ2-1; 11 bases are shared with TRBD2. The CDR3 is 16 amino acids. Germline V gene data show CDR1 as LGHNA and CDR2 as YNFKEQ. The V gene end was trimmed by 1 base and the J gene end by 9 bases; junction bases not matched to a gene: 8. The CDR3 loop reads CASSQVGTSGQAEQFF. CDR3 DNA sequence: TGTGCCAGCAGCCAAGTCGGGACTAGCGGACAGGCTGAGCAGTTCTTC.

The chain uses TRBV19 and TRBJ2-7; 9 nucleotides match TRBD2. CDR1 is LNHDA and CDR2 is SQIVND in the germline V gene (reference sequence). This CDR3 region has 15 residues. Unmatched junction bases numbered 6, after V lost 6 bases and J lost 0 bases. CDR3 sequence (DNA): TGTGCCAGTAGGACTAGCGGCGCGAGCTCCTACGAGCAGTACTTC. It yields the protein CASRTSGASSYEQYF.

In this sample, this clone turned up once. The rearrangement uses TRBV19 and TRBJ1-3; TRBD1 might be the D (5 bases). V was shortened by 8 bases and J by 0 bases, with 11 bases between the two germline ends. This CDR3 has 14 residues. CDR1 LNHDA and CDR2 SQIVND come from the germline V gene (reference sequence). Here the CDR3 DNA reads TGTGCCAGTGGAACGACAGCCTCTGGAAACACCATATATTTT. It translates to CASGTTASGNTIYF.

The V call is TRBV19, the J call TRBJ1-5; possibly TRBD1 for D (5 bases). V was clipped by 10 bases and J by 3 bases, with 16 bases between them. This CDR3 is 14 amino acids long. CDR1 is LNHDA, CDR2 SQIVND, per germline (reference sequence). The CDR3 DNA reads TGTGCCACCCATGTGGCAGGGATCAATCAGCCCCAGCATTTT. Protein product: CATHVAGINQPQHF.

This chain links TRBV5-4 with TRBJ1-2; 7 positions agree with TRBD1. Germline CDR1 and CDR2: SGHNT and YYREEE (reference sequence). This CDR3 is built from 15 residues. Losses at the gene ends were 4 bases for V and 8 bases for J; bases not matched to a gene: 14. This chain's CDR3 is CASSPGGGTRGGYTF. CDR3 nucleotides: TGTGCCAGCAGCCCTGGAGGGGGCACTCGGGGAGGCTACACCTTC.

The V call is TRBV30, the J call TRBJ2-6; TRBD1 is a possible D gene (5 bases). V was trimmed by 5 bases and J by 4 bases, leaving 9 bases between them. The CDR3 is 13 amino acids. The germline V gene has CDR1 GTSNPN and CDR2 SVGIG (reference sequence). The CDR3 DNA reads as TGTGCCTGGGACAGTGCCGGGGCCAACGTCCTGACTTTC. This gives the protein CAWDSAGANVLTF.

The J gene is TRBJ2-1, the V gene TRBV29-1, with 7 bases lining up with TRBD1. Unmatched junction bases numbered 2, after V lost 4 bases and J lost 2 bases. In germline, CDR1 is SQVTM, CDR2 ANQGSEA. The CDR3 is made up of 13 amino acids. CDR3 region: CSVGDSPYNEQFF. Written as DNA, the CDR3 is TGCAGCGTTGGGGACAGCCCCTACAATGAGCAGTTCTTC.

The CDR3 sequence is CASSTPTGKTGELFF. Written as DNA, the CDR3 is TGTGCCAGCAGCACCCCGACAGGGAAAACCGGGGAGCTGTTTTTT. The gene calls are TRBV7-9 and TRBJ2-2, with TRBD1 matching over 7 bases. The CDR3 runs to 15 residues. V lost 5 bases and J lost 5; bases outside the gene matches: 8. Looked up from germline, CDR1 is SEHNR and CDR2 is FQNEAQ (reference sequence).

V usage is TRBV4-2 and J usage is TRBJ1-2, with a possible D match to TRBD1 (5 bases). V gave up 1 base and J gave up 0 bases, with 15 bases separating them. CDR1 LGHNA and CDR2 YNFKEQ come from the germline V gene. This CDR3 is built from 17 residues. The chain's CDR3 is CASSQAITGGANYGYTF. CDR3 bases: TGTGCCAGCAGCCAAGCGATAACGGGGGGAGCTAACTATGGCTACACCTTC.

This clone has a handful of counts. The rearrangement joins TRBV7-9 to TRBJ1-1; 7 nucleotides align to TRBD1. Per the germline V gene, CDR1 is SEHNR and CDR2 is FQNEAQ (reference sequence). The trim removed 4 bases at V and 0 bases at J, leaving 2 bases unmatched. This CDR3 is 14 amino acids long. Here the CDR3 reads CASSSDRVNTEAFF. The CDR3 DNA reads as TGTGCCAGCAGCTCAGACAGGGTGAACACTGAAGCTTTCTTT.

The count of this clone is one. This chain links TRBV19 with TRBJ2-5, with TRBD2 as a possible D gene (6 bases). Germline V gives CDR1 LNHDA, CDR2 SQIVND (reference sequence). V was clipped by 5 bases and J by 4 bases, with 20 bases between them. This CDR3 contains 16 residues. In DNA, the CDR3 is TGTGCCAGTAGTGAGGAGGAGGCGGGAATGGGAGAGACCCAGTACTTC. This codes for CASSEEEAGMGETQYF.

The CDR3 DNA reads TGTGCCAGCAGCCGGGCACCCCCGGAGACCCAGTACTTC. This translates into CASSRAPPETQYF. The chain is built from TRBV6-1 and TRBJ2-5; D ambiguous. This CDR3 has 13 residues. The V gene's germline CDR1 is MNHNS and CDR2 SASEGT. The ends were cut back, 6 bases at V and 5 bases at J, with 13 bases in the middle.

This chain links TRBV5-4 with TRBJ2-3; D unresolved. Germline assignment: CDR1 SGHNT and CDR2 YYREEE (reference sequence). The CDR3 runs to 14 residues. V shed 7 bases and J shed 0 bases, with 12 bases lying between them. The CDR3 nucleotides are TGTGCCAGCGCTGCCGAGGCTAGCACAGATACGCAGTATTTT. Translating it yields CASAAEASTDTQYF.

The chain links TRBV10-1 to TRBJ2-1, with TRBD2 matching over 10 bases. The J segment lost 7 bases and the V segment lost 1 base, leaving 4 bases of the junction unmatched. The CDR3 runs to 15 residues. In germline, CDR1 is WNHNN, CDR2 SYGVQD (reference sequence). The CDR3 DNA sequence: TGCGCCAGCAGTGAGTGGGCTAGCGGGGGTAATGAGCAGTTCTTC. It specifies CASSEWASGGNEQFF.